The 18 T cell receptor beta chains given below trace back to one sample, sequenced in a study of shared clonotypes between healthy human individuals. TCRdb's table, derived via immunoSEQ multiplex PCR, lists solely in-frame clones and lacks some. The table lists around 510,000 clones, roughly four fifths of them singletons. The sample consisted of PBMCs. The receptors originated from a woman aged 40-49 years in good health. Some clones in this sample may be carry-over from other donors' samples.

The CDR3 is CASSLRVRMNTEAFF. The DNA for the CDR3 is TGTGCCAGCAGCTTACGCGTCAGAATGAACACTGAAGCTTTCTTT. This chain connects TRBV11-2 to TRBJ1-1, with D unresolved. The CDR3 totals 15 residues. The germline V gene has CDR1 SGHAT and CDR2 FQNNGV. V was trimmed by 2 bases and J by 0 bases, leaving 10 bases between them.

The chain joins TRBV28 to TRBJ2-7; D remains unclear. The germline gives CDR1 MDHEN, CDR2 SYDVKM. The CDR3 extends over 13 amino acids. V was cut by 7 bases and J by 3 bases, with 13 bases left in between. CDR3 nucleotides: TGTGCCAGCACCCCCCCAGTGGGCTACGAGCAGTACTTC. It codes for CASTPPVGYEQYF.

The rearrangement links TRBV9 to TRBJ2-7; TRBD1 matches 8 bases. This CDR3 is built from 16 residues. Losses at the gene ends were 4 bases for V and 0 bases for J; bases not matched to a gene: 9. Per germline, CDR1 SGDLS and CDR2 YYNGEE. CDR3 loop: CASSPATGGSSYEQYF. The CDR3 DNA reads TGTGCCAGCAGCCCCGCAACAGGGGGGAGCTCCTACGAGCAGTACTTC.

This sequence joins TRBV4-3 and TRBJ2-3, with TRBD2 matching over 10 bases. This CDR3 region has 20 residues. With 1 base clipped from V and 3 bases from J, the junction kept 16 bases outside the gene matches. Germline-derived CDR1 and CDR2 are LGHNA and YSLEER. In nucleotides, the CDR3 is TGCGCCAGCAGCCAAGCGACTAGCGGGCCTCCCGGGGGGAAGACAGATACGCAGTATTTT. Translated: CASSQATSGPPGGKTDTQYF.

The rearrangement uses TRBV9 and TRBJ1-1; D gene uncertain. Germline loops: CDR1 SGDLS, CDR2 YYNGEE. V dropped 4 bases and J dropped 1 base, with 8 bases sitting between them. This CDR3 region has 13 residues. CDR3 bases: TGTGCCAGCAGCATGGGAGCGAACACTGAAGCTTTCTTT. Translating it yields CASSMGANTEAFF.

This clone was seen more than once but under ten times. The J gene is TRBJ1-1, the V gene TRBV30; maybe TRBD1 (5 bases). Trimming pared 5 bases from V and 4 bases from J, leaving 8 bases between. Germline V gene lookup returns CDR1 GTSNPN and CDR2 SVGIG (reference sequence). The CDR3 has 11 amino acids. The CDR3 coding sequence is TGTGCCTGGGGTCAGGGCACTGAAGCTTTCTTT. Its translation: CAWGQGTEAFF.

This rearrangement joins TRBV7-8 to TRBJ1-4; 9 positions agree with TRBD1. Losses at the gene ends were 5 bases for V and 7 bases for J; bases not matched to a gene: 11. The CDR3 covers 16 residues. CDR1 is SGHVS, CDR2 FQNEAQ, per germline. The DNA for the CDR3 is TGTGCCAGCAGCGCCCGACCATCGGGACAGGGTGAAAAACTGTTTTTT. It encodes CASSARPSGQGEKLFF.

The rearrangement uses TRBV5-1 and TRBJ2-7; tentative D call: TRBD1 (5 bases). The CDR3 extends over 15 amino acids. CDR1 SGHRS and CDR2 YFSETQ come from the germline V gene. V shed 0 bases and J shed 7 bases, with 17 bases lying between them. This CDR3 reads CASSLVVQGEREQYF. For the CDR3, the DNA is TGCGCCAGCAGCTTGGTGGTCCAGGGCGAGAGGGAGCAGTACTTC.

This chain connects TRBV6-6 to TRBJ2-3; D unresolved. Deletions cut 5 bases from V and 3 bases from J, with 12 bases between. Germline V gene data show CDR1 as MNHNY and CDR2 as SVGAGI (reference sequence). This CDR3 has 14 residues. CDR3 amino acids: CASSLGIVTDTQYF. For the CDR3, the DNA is TGTGCCAGCAGTCTGGGGATCGTGACAGATACGCAGTATTTT.

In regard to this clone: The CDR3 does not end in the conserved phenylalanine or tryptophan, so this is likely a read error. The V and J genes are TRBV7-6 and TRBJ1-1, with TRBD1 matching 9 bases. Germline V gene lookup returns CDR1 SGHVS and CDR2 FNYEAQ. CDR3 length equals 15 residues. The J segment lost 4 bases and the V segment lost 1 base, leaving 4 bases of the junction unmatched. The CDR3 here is CASSLVGQGVTEAFL. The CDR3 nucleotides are TGTGCCAGCAGCTTAGTGGGACAGGGAGTCACTGAAGCTTTCCTT.

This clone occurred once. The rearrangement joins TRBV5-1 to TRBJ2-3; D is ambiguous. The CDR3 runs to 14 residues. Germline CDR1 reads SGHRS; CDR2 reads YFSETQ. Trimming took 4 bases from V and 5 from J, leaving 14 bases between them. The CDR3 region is CASSTVRAEDTQYF. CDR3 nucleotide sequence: TGCGCCAGCAGCACAGTTCGAGCCGAAGATACGCAGTATTTT.

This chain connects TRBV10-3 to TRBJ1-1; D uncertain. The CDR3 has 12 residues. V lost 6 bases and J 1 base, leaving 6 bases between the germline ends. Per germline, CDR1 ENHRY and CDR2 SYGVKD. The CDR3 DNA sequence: TGTGCCATCAGCCGACCGAACACTGAAGCTTTCTTT. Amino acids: CAISRPNTEAFF.

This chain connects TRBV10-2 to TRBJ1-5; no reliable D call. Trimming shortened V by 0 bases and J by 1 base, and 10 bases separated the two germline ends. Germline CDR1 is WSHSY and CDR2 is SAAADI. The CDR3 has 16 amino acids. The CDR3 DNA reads TGCGCCAGCAGTGAGTCGCCCTTTGCGAGCAATCAGCCCCAGCATTTT. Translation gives CASSESPFASNQPQHF.

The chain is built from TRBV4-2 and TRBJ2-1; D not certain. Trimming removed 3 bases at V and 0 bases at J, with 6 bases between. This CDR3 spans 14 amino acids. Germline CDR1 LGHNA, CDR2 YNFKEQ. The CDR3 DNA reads TGTGCCAGCAGCCATCAGTTCTCCTACAATGAGCAGTTCTTC. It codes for CASSHQFSYNEQFF.

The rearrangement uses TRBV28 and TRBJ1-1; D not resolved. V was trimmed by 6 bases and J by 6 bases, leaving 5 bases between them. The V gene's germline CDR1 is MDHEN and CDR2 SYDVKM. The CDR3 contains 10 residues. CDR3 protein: CASRDAEAFF. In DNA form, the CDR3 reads TGTGCCAGCAGGGACGCTGAAGCTTTCTTT.

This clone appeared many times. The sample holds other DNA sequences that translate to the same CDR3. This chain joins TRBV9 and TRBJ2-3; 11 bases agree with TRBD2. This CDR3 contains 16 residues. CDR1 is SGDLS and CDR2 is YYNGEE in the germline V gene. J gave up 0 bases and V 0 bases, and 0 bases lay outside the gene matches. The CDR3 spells CASSVGTSGSTDTQYF. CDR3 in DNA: TGTGCCAGCAGCGTAGGGACTAGCGGGAGCACAGATACGCAGTATTTT.

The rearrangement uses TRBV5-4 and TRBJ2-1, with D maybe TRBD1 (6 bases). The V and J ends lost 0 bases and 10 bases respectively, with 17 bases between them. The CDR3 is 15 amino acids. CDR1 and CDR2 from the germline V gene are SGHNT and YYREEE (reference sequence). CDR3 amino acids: CASSLEGGTMSEQFF. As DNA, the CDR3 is TGTGCCAGCAGCTTGGAAGGGGGTACAATGAGCGAGCAGTTCTTC.

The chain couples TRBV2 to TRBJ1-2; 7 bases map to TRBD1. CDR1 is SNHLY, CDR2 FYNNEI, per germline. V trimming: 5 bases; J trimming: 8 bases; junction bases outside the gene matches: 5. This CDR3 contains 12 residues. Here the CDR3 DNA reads TGTGCCAGCAGTCTCACAGGGGAGGGCTACACCTTC. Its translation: CASSLTGEGYTF.